Listed below are T cell receptor beta chains from one sample, sequenced in a study of blood T cell repertoires in COVID-19. Sequenced by immunoSEQ multiplex PCR; TCRdb stores in-frame clones only, minus some. The table lists tens of thousands of clones, 70% to 90% of them singletons. Sequencing was done on a sample of peripheral blood. The receptors originated from a man aged 65-85 years with acute or convalescent COVID-19. The conserved cysteine and the conserved F or W are not part of the CDR3 here. The D gene is left open where the match is weak. Expanded clones get a size class; other rows say once, few or many, or leave the size out.

V gene,clone size,D gene,CDR3 protein
TRBV5-1,NA,NA,ASSSQGTTNEKLF
TRBV19,NA,NA,ASSPSGTQYNEQF
TRBV7-2,NA,NA,ASSLRSRRNEQF
TRBV7-9,NA,NA,ASSPGSIEQF
TRBV2,NA,NA,ASSPQNTQY
TRBV6-5,NA,TRBD2,ASRPRGGSINEQF
TRBV9,NA,TRBD2,ASSAFGLAGGEQY
TRBV5-1,NA,TRBD1,ASSPTGKSYEQY
TRBV6-1,NA,TRBD2,ASSEVGGGYEQY
TRBV27,NA,NA,ASSLSGQASYEQY
TRBV6-5,NA,NA,ASSYSRVQGDTQY
TRBV5-5,NA,NA,ASSFIGDTEAF
TRBV7-9,NA,NA,ASSLRGGTDTQY
TRBV12-3/TRBV12-4,NA,TRBD2,ASNGGAGVQY
TRBV2,NA,NA,ASIGSGDTEAF
TRBV20-1,NA,NA,SAAEKQTQY
TRBV9,NA,TRBD1,ASSVEGQGAEAF
TRBV2,NA,TRBD1,ASSARSRGPDEQY
TRBV28,NA,TRBD2,ASSLLGRGGGFIEQY
TRBV5-1,once,NA,ASSLAEGGRNEKLF
TRBV7-3,NA,NA,ASSTTGRETQY
TRBV5-4,NA,NA,ASSLSPSGLDYGYT
TRBV28,NA,NA,ASSYTYNEQF
TRBV10-1,NA,TRBD1,ASTLGQGVFNQPQH
TRBV7-9,NA,TRBD2,ASRERGGSYEQY
TRBV6-5,NA,NA,ASSNFRDRGNSPLH
TRBV6-1,NA,NA,ASSEDLGWNEQF
TRBV6-5,NA,NA,ATVQEVNQPQH
TRBV3-1/TRBV3-2,NA,NA,ASSQAASYNEQF
TRBV19,NA,TRBD1,ASSTILGQGRRNTGELF
TRBV19,NA,NA,ASSMAQAYGYT
TRBV2,NA,TRBD1,ASATTPGQINQPQH
TRBV20-1,once,NA,SALNRNRED
TRBV12-3/TRBV12-4,few,NA,ASREAGGPEAF